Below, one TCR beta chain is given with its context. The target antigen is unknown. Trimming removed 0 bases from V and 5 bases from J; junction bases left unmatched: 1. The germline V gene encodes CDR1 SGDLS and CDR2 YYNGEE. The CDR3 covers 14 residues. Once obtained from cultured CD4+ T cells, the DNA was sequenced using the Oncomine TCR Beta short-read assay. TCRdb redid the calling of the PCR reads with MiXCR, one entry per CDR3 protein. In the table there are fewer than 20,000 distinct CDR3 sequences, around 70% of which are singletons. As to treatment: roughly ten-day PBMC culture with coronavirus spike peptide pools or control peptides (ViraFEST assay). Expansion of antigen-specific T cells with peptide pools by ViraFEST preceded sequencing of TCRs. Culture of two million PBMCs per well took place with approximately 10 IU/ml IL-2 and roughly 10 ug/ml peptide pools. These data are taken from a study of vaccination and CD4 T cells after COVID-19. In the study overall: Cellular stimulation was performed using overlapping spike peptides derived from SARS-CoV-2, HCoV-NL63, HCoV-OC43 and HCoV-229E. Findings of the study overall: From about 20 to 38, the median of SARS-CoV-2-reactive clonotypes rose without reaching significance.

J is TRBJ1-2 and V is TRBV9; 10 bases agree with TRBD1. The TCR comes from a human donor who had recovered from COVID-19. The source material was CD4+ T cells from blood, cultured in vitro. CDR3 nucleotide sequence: TGTGCCAGCAGCGTAGGACAGGGGGCTTATGGCTACACCTTC. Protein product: CASSVGQGAYGYTF. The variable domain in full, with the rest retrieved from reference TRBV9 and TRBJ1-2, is DSGVTQTPKHLITATGQRVTLRCSPRSGDLSVYWYQQSLDQGLQFLIQYYNGEERAKGNILERFSAQQFPDLHSELNLSSLELGDSALYFCASSVGQGAYGYTFGSGTRLTVV.